A selection of T cell receptor beta chains follows, all from one sample in a study of CD8 T cells in Susac syndrome. TCRdb analysed the immunoSEQ multiplex PCR reads with MiXCR anew, one entry per CDR3 protein. The sample shows some 26,000 distinct CDR3 sequences, 90% to 95% of them seen only once. Sequencing used CD8+ T cells from PBMCs. The receptors were gathered from a human donor in good health. Both conserved end residues are part of each CDR3. D genes are given only for firm matches. Size is stated for part of the rows, as once, few or many counts, or as a class when the clone is expanded.

V gene	D gene	clone size	J gene	CDR3 protein	CDR3 DNA
TRBV4-3	.	.	TRBJ2-2	CASSQDPTTSGELFF	TGCGCCAGCAGCCAAGATCCCACTACGTCCGGGGAGCTGTTTTTT
TRBV7-8	.	few	TRBJ2-7	CASSPSMEYEQYF	TGTGCCAGCAGCCCATCAATGGAGTACGAGCAGTACTTC
TRBV27	.	.	TRBJ2-1	CASSLASYNEQFF	TGTGCCAGCAGTTTAGCCTCCTACAATGAGCAGTTCTTC
TRBV5-7	TRBD1	.	TRBJ2-6	CASSLGEHRGRTGANVLTF	TGTGCCAGCAGCTTGGGGGAGCACAGGGGGCGAACTGGGGCCAACGTCCTGACTTTC
TRBV7-2	.	.	TRBJ1-1	CASSARLDAEAFF	TGTGCCAGCAGTGCCCGCCTGGATGCCGAAGCTTTCTTT
TRBV18	.	.	TRBJ2-1	CASSPLGARNDEQFF	TGTGCCAGCTCACCACTGGGGGCGCGGAATGATGAGCAGTTCTTC
TRBV27	.	once	TRBJ1-2	CASSSGEDYGYTF	TGTGCCAGCAGTTCTGGGGAGGACTATGGCTACACCTTC
TRBV28	TRBD1	.	TRBJ1-1	CASSPGTGYMNTEAFF	TGTGCCAGCAGTCCCGGGACAGGCTACATGAACACTGAAGCTTTCTTT
TRBV7-2	.	.	TRBJ1-1	CASTLGGGSEAFF	TGTGCCAGCACCCTAGGAGGGGGGAGTGAAGCTTTCTTT
TRBV20-1	.	.	TRBJ1-2	CSARLSYNYGYTF	TGCAGTGCTAGACTTTCTTACAACTATGGCTACACCTTC
TRBV20-1	.	.	TRBJ1-1	CSARVLRNTEAFF	TGCAGTGCTAGGGTCTTAAGGAACACTGAAGCTTTCTTT
TRBV6-6	.	.	TRBJ1-1	CASSYMGIPEAFF	TGTGCCAGCAGTTACATGGGGATCCCTGAAGCTTTCTTT
TRBV18	TRBD1	.	TRBJ2-1	CASSSPKTDRGWYDEQFF	TGTGCCAGCTCATCCCCGAAAACCGACAGGGGCTGGTACGATGAGCAGTTCTTC